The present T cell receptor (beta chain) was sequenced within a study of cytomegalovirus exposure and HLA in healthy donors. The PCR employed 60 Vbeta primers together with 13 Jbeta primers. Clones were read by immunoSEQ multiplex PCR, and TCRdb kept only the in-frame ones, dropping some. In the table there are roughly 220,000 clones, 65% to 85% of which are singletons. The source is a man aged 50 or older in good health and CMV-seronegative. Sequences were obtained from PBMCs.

CDR3 nucleotide sequence: TGTGCCAGTACTGTGACTTCAACCGGAGAGACCCAGTACTTC. Translated, it gives CASTVTSTGETQYF. The chain joins TRBV19 to TRBJ2-5, with no clear D. Germline assignment: CDR1 LNHDA and CDR2 SQIVND (reference sequence). The CDR3 consists of 14 residues. The V gene lost 7 bases and the J gene lost 4 bases, with 16 bases spanning the gap.